These 11 T cell receptor beta chains were all obtained from the same sample, sequenced in a study of early T cells in non-severe SARS-CoV-2 infection. MiXCR, applied by TCRdb to the 5' RACE reads, yields one record per CDR3 protein. Of roughly 62,000 distinct CDR3 sequences listed, more than 7.5% are singletons. Sequencing was done on a sample of whole blood. The receptors shown here come from an adult who was a healthcare worker with PCR-confirmed SARS-CoV-2 infection or an uninfected control (not recorded which).

The chain carries TRBV3-1 and TRBJ2-7; TRBD2 aligns across 7 bases. V lost 4 bases, J lost 1 base, and 7 bases stayed unmatched. CDR1 is LGHDT, CDR2 YNNKEL, per germline (reference sequence). The CDR3 has 15 amino acids. CDR3 region: CASSPLVAGSYEQYF. The DNA of the CDR3 is TGTGCCAGCAGCCCCCTGGTAGCGGGTTCCTACGAGCAGTACTTC.

In its sample, this clonotype was seen a few times. J is TRBJ2-5 and V is TRBV7-2; D call uncertain. V was trimmed by 1 base and J by 2 bases, leaving 14 bases between them. Germline CDR1 and CDR2: SGHTA and FQGNSA. There are 16 residues in the CDR3. CDR3: CASSLEDLSPQETQYF. As DNA, the CDR3 is TGTGCCAGCAGCTTAGAGGACCTCTCCCCTCAAGAGACCCAGTACTTC.

This clonotype has only a few counts. The chain has TRBV6-6 and TRBJ1-1, with 7 nucleotides matching TRBD1. The CDR3 length is 14 residues. After removal of 4 bases from V and 5 bases from J, the junction contained 7 bases not matched to a gene. The germline V gene has CDR1 MNHNY and CDR2 SVGAGI (reference sequence). The CDR3: CASSSQTGETEAFF. The CDR3 bases are TGTGCCAGCAGTTCCCAAACAGGGGAGACTGAAGCTTTCTTT.

This clonotype was detected a few times. The chain has TRBV7-8 and TRBJ2-5; 9 nucleotides agree with TRBD1. The junction had 5 bases not matched to a gene; V was cut back by 4 bases and J by 2 bases. Germline V gene data show CDR1 as SGHVS and CDR2 as FQNEAQ. The length of the CDR3 is 15 residues. The CDR3 nucleotides read TGTGCCAGCAGCTCTTGGACAGGGGAGCAAGAGACCCAGTACTTC. It is translated as CASSSWTGEQETQYF.

This clonotype was detected many times. V is TRBV13 and J is TRBJ2-1; 7 nucleotides match TRBD2. The CDR3 runs 18 residues. The ends lost 4 bases at V and 7 bases at J; junction bases unmatched: 19. Germline V lookup: CDR1 PRHDT, CDR2 FYEKMQ (reference sequence). The CDR3 is CASSSPRRGREPGNEQFF. CDR3 DNA: TGTGCCAGCAGCTCACCCAGGCGAGGGCGGGAGCCGGGTAATGAGCAGTTCTTC.

This clonotype occurred many times. The rearrangement joins TRBV20-1 to TRBJ2-5, with 13 bases identical to TRBD2. Germline V gives CDR1 DFQATT, CDR2 SNEGSKA (reference sequence). This CDR3 region has 17 residues. The J segment lost 5 bases and the V segment lost 2 bases, leaving 11 bases of the junction unmatched. CDR3 in DNA: TGCAGTGCTAGATTGCCCCTACTAGCGGGAGGGAAGGAGACCCAGTACTTC. Its translation is CSARLPLLAGGKETQYF.

This chain joins TRBV6-1 and TRBJ1-2; 7 nucleotides line up with TRBD1. The germline V gene has CDR1 MNHNS and CDR2 SASEGT. After removal of 4 bases from V and 4 bases from J, the junction contained 6 bases not matched to a gene. This CDR3 comprises 14 residues. The CDR3 nucleotides are TGTGCCAGCAGTGCCGGGGACAGCCGCTATGGCTACACCTTC. It codes for CASSAGDSRYGYTF.

The table lists this clonotype with a few counts. The J gene is TRBJ2-1, the V gene TRBV20-1; TRBD1 is a possible D gene (5 bases). CDR3 length equals 11 residues. V was trimmed by 6 bases and J by 9 bases, leaving 12 bases between them. Germline-derived CDR1 and CDR2 are DFQATT and SNEGSKA (reference sequence). This chain's CDR3 is CSAPRQGEQFF. CDR3 nucleotides: TGCAGTGCACCCCGCCAGGGTGAGCAGTTCTTC.

This clonotype was detected ten times or more. V and J are TRBV10-3 and TRBJ1-1; TRBD1 matches 9 bases. CDR1 is ENHRY, CDR2 SYGVKD, per germline. This CDR3 has 17 residues. V was pared by 3 bases and J by 3 bases, with 11 bases of the junction left unmatched. The CDR3 spells CAISDPPPGTGYTEAFF. The CDR3 DNA sequence: TGTGCCATCAGTGACCCACCCCCCGGGACAGGGTACACTGAAGCTTTCTTT.

The J gene is TRBJ1-3, the V gene TRBV5-1; D is unresolved. Trimming shortened V by 0 bases and J by 2 bases, and 9 bases separated the two germline ends. Germline-derived CDR1 and CDR2 are SGHRS and YFSETQ. CDR3 length: 15 residues. The CDR3 nucleotides are TGCGCCAGCAGCTTGGGACCGGAGCCTGGAAACACCATATATTTT. Translated: CASSLGPEPGNTIYF.

The rearrangement joins TRBV7-8 to TRBJ2-1; maybe TRBD1 (5 bases). V was clipped by 5 bases and J by 0 bases, with 11 bases between them. Germline lookup yields CDR1 SGHVS and CDR2 FQNEAQ. The CDR3 loop spans 15 amino acids. DNA for the CDR3: TGTGCCAGCAGCAGTTATGGGGCCTCCTACAATGAGCAGTTCTTC. Its protein is CASSSYGASYNEQFF.